Listed here are 25 T cell receptor beta chains from one sample, sequenced in a study of T cells expressing NK-cell markers. TCRdb re-called the 5' RACE reads and gives one entry per CDR3 protein, without DNA. Its listing shows about 430,000 distinct CDR3 sequences. Sequencing was done on a sample of blood T cells: a sorted CD56 or NKG2C T cell subset, CD4+ or CD8+ T cells, or bulk PBMC T cells (not recorded which). Receptors were obtained from a woman aged 45-65 years in good health.

The chain carries TRBV5-1 and TRBJ2-5; TCRdb names TRBD2, which stays unverified in the absence of DNA. The CDR3 sequence is 15 residues long. Germline V gene sequence: CDR1 SGHRS, CDR2 YFSETQ. The chain's CDR3 is CASMGNSGRRETQYF.

The V and J genes are TRBV27 and TRBJ1-1. CDR1 is MNHEY and CDR2 is SMNVEV in the germline V gene (reference sequence). The CDR3 has 15 residues. The CDR3 spells CASSPSGPSNTEAFF.

The chain joins TRBV9 to TRBJ2-1; TCRdb picks TRBD2, but there is no DNA to check that call. The CDR3 is 17 amino acids. CDR1 is SGDLS, CDR2 YYNGEE, per germline. The CDR3 region is CASSKTLWDSGDNEQFF.

The V and J genes are TRBV19 and TRBJ2-4; TCRdb lists TRBD1, though no DNA is available to test this call. The CDR3 consists of 14 residues. Germline assignment: CDR1 LNHDA and CDR2 SQIVND (reference sequence). The CDR3 is CASSGDSNWDIQYF.

The chain links TRBV11-2 to TRBJ2-1; TCRdb proposes TRBD2, but this gene call is untestable without DNA. The CDR3 runs 15 residues. In germline, CDR1 is SGHAT, CDR2 FQNNGV. CDR3 protein: CASSPAGLVMSEQFF.

The J gene is TRBJ2-1, the V gene TRBV12-3 or TRBV12-4; TCRdb's D call of TRBD1 is untestable without DNA. This CDR3 region has 14 residues. The CDR3 protein is CASSLQGRAWFQFF.

The J gene is TRBJ2-5, the V gene TRBV18; TCRdb's assignment of TRBD1 cannot be checked, as there is no DNA. Germline CDR1 is KGHSH and CDR2 is LQKENI. The CDR3 sequence is 14 residues long. CDR3: CASSPPRGQETQYF.

The V call is TRBV20-1, the J call TRBJ2-7; the TRBD1 assignment by TCRdb is unverifiable without DNA. This CDR3 is built from 11 residues. CDR1 and CDR2 from the germline V gene are DFQATT and SNEGSKA (reference sequence). The CDR3 sequence: CSAGLSPEQYF.

CDR3 in amino acids: CASSWIGYSNQPQHF. The rearrangement links TRBV12-3 or TRBV12-4 to TRBJ1-5. The CDR3 has 15 amino acids.

The chain couples TRBV12-3 or TRBV12-4 to TRBJ2-2; the D call of TRBD1 rests on TCRdb alone, since no DNA is present to check it. This CDR3 spans 16 amino acids. CDR3 amino acids: CASLRERIANTGELFF.

The chain combines TRBV10-3 with TRBJ2-2. Per the germline V gene, CDR1 is ENHRY and CDR2 is SYGVKD. The CDR3 loop spans 13 amino acids. The CDR3 sequence: CAISDLVPGELFF.

The V call is TRBV12-3 or TRBV12-4, the J call TRBJ2-5; the D call from TCRdb, TRBD2, cannot be confirmed without DNA. The CDR3 sequence is 15 residues long. This CDR3 reads CASSPGGEGLETQYF.

The chain uses TRBV29-1 and TRBJ2-4; the D call from TCRdb, TRBD1, cannot be confirmed without DNA. Germline CDR1 and CDR2: SQVTM and ANQGSEA. The CDR3 loop spans 13 amino acids. The CDR3 reads CSVEGRGGDIQYF.

The gene calls are TRBV15 and TRBJ2-5; TCRdb names TRBD2, which stays unverified in the absence of DNA. This CDR3 contains 16 residues. The germline CDR1 and CDR2 sequences are LNHNV and YYDKDF (reference sequence). CDR3 region: CATSREGTSGRKTQYF.

V usage is TRBV6-1 and J usage is TRBJ1-1; the TRBD1 assignment by TCRdb is unverifiable without DNA. CDR1 MNHNS and CDR2 SASEGT come from the germline V gene. The CDR3 is made up of 14 amino acids. This CDR3 is CASRLDSLNTEAFF.

This chain uses TRBV13 with TRBJ2-3; TCRdb names TRBD2, which stays unverified in the absence of DNA. There are 19 residues in the CDR3. The V gene's germline CDR1 is PRHDT and CDR2 FYEKMQ (reference sequence). This CDR3 reads CASSLGWLAGDTSTDTQYF.

The chain uses TRBV12-3 or TRBV12-4 and TRBJ2-1. The CDR3 has 13 residues. The CDR3 loop reads CASKVQRLNEQFF.

V is TRBV24-1 and J is TRBJ2-1; TCRdb picks TRBD1, but there is no DNA to check that call. Germline-derived CDR1 and CDR2 are KGHDR and SFDVKD. CDR3 length: 13 amino acids. This chain's CDR3 is CATSETGLYEQFF.

This rearrangement joins TRBV12-3 or TRBV12-4 to TRBJ2-6; the TCRdb D gene call, TRBD1, has no DNA to confirm it. CDR3 length: 19 amino acids. CDR3 loop: CASSLGTRGQYSGANVLTF.

The gene calls are TRBV5-1 and TRBJ1-2. This CDR3 region has 15 residues. The germline CDR1 and CDR2 sequences are SGHRS and YFSETQ. The CDR3 sequence: CASSGTGPYNYGYTF.

The V call is TRBV12-3 or TRBV12-4, the J call TRBJ1-2; with no DNA, the TCRdb D assignment of TRBD1 cannot be verified. The CDR3 is 12 residues long. This chain's CDR3 is CASSFQGYGYTF.

The gene calls are TRBV5-1 and TRBJ2-7; the D gene TCRdb calls, TRBD2, cannot be checked with no DNA. CDR1 and CDR2 from the germline V gene are SGHRS and YFSETQ. The CDR3 length is 15 residues. The CDR3 protein is CASSPGLAVSGEQYF.

V is TRBV5-1 and J is TRBJ2-1; TCRdb selects TRBD2, and the lack of DNA leaves this call unchecked. The germline CDR1 and CDR2 sequences are SGHRS and YFSETQ. The CDR3 length is 20 residues. This chain's CDR3 is CASSSPKILDGHSSYNEQFF.

V usage is TRBV2 and J usage is TRBJ2-1; TCRdb reports TRBD1, a call that lacks DNA to check it against. This CDR3 comprises 16 residues. CDR1 is SNHLY, CDR2 FYNNEI, per germline. The CDR3 sequence is CASSEGGGISYNEQFF.

CDR3 region: CSARDPRRKGGGPGGTGELFF. The chain couples TRBV20-1 to TRBJ2-2; TCRdb's D call, TRBD2, is unchecked because there is no DNA. The CDR3 extends over 21 amino acids. Germline V lookup: CDR1 DFQATT, CDR2 SNEGSKA (reference sequence).